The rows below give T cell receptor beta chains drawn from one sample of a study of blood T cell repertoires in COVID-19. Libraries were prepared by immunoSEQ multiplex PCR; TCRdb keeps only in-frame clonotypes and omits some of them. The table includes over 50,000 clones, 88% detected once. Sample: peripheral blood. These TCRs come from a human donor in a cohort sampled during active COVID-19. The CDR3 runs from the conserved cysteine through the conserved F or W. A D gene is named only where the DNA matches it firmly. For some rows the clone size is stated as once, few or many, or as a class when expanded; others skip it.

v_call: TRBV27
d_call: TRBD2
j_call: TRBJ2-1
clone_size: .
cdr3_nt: TGTGCCAGCAGTTTATCGAGGGCTAGCGGGGGGGTTTCGGGTTTGAATGAGCAGTTCTTC
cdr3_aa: CASSLSRASGGVSGLNEQFF

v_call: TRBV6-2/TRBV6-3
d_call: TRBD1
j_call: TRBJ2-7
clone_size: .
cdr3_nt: TGTGCCAGCAGTTACAGCGTCAGGGGGTACGAGCAGTACTTC
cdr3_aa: CASSYSVRGYEQYF

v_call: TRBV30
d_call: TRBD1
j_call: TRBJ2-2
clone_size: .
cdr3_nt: TGTGCCTGGGGAAAACGGGGACAGGGTCTAATAGCCGGGGAGCTGTTTTTT
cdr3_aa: CAWGKRGQGLIAGELFF

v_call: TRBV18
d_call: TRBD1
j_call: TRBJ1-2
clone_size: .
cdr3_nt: TGTGCCAGCTCACCACTCCAGGGGGATGGCTACACCTTC
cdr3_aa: CASSPLQGDGYTF

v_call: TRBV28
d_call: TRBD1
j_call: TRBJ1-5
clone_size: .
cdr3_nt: TGTGCCAGCAGTAGGGGACAGGGGGCCCGTCAGCCCCAGCATTTT
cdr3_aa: CASSRGQGARQPQHF

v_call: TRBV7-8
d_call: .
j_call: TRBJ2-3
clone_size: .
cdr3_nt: TGTGCCAGCACCCGGGGTGGACAAAACACAGATACGCAGTATTTT
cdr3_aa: CASTRGGQNTDTQYF

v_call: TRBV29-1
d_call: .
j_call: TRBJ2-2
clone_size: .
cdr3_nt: TGCAGCGCGCGGGACAGTCGAGTCAACACCGGGGAGCTGTTTTTT
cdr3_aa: CSARDSRVNTGELFF

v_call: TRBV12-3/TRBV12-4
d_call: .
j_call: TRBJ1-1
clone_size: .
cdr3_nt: TGTGCCAGCAGTGTGGGGGAGGGGCGCGGGGCTTTCTTT
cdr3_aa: CASSVGEGRGAFF

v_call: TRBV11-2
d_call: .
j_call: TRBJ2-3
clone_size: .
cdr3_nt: TGTGCCAGCAGCTCACCGGAGATGGGTAGGGGTACAGATACGCAGTATTTT
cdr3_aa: CASSSPEMGRGTDTQYF

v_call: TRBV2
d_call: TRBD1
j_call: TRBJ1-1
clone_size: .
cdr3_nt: TGTGCCAGCAAAGGGACAGGCGGGGCGAACACTGAAGCTTTCTTT
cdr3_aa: CASKGTGGANTEAFF

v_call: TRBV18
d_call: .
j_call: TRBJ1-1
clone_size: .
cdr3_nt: TGTGCCAGCTCACAGGGGTCCCACACTGAAGCTTTCTTT
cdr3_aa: CASSQGSHTEAFF

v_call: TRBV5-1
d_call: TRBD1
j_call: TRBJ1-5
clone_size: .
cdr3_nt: TGCGCCAGCAGCTTGGGTGACAGGGATCAGCCCCAGCATTTT
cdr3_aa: CASSLGDRDQPQHF

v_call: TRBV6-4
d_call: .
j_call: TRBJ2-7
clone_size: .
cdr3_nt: TGTGCCAGCCCGAGCTCCTACGAGCAGTACTTC
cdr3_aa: CASPSSYEQYF

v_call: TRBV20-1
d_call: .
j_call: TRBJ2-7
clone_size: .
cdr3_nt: TGCAGTTCCCCCAGGGGCTACGAGCAGTACTTC
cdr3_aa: CSSPRGYEQYF

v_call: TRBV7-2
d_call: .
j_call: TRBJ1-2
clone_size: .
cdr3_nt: TGTGCCAGCAGCTTAACGGGTGGCTACACCTTC
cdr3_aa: CASSLTGGYTF

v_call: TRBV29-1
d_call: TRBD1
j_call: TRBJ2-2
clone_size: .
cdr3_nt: TGCAGCGTTGAAGGGGGACAGGGTGGCACCGGGGAGCTGTTTTTT
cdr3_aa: CSVEGGQGGTGELFF

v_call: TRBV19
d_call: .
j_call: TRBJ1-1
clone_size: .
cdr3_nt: TGTGCCAGTAGATCCGTCATTCGGGGTGGGAACACTGAAGCTTTCTTT
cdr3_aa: CASRSVIRGGNTEAFF

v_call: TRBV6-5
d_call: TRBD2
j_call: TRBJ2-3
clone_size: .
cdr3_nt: TGTGCCAGCAGAATTAGCGGGAGGTTCACAGATACGCAGTATTTT
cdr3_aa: CASRISGRFTDTQYF

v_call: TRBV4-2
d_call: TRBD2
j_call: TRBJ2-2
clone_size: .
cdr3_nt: TGTGCCAGCAGCCAAGATTGGAGCGGGGGGGTAACCGGGGAGCTGTTTTTT
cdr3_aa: CASSQDWSGGVTGELFF

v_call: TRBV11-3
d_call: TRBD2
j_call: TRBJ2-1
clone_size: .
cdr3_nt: TGTGCCAGCAGCCGGGGCCTAGCGGGAGGTCCCAATGAGCAGTTCTTC
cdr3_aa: CASSRGLAGGPNEQFF

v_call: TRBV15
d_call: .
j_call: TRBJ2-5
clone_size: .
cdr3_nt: TGTGCCACCACCCGGAGCGGGTTCCAAGAGACCCAGTACTTC
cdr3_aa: CATTRSGFQETQYF

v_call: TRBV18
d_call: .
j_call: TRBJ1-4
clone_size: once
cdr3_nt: TGTGCCAGCTCACCCGTCCCCCCCGCTAATGAAAAACTGTTTTTT
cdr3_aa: CASSPVPPANEKLFF

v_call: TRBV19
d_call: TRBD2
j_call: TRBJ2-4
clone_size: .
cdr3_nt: TGTGCCAGTAGTATAGGCGGGAGGGCCGCAAGACACCTAGCCAAAAACATTCAGTACTTC
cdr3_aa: CASSIGGRAARHLAKNIQYF

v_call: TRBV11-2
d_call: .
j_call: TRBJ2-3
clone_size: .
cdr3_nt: TGTGCCAGCAGTAGAAACGCGGATACGCAGTATTTT
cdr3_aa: CASSRNADTQYF

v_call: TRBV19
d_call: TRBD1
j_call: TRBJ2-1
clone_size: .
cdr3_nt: TGTGCCAGTAGTATAAGTCAGGGGGTCTATGAGCAGTTCTTC
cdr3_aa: CASSISQGVYEQFF

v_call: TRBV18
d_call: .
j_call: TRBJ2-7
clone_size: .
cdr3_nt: TGTGCCAGCTCAGGGTTCGGTGCAGGCGAAGAGCAGTACTTC
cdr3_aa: CASSGFGAGEEQYF

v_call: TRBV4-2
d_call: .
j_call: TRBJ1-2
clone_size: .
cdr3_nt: TGTGCCAGCAGCCAACAGTACTATGGCTACACCTTC
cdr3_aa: CASSQQYYGYTF

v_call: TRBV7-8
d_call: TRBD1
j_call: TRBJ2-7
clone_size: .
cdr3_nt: TGTGCCAGCAGCTTAGCGTCGACAGGGGGCCAGTACGAGCAGTACTTC
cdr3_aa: CASSLASTGGQYEQYF

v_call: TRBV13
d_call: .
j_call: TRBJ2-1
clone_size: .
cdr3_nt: TGTGCCAGCAGCCTTCTGGGGGCGTACAATGAGCAGTTCTTC
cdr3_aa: CASSLLGAYNEQFF

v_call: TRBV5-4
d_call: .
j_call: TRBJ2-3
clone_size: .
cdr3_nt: TGTGCCAGCAGCTTGCACGACAGGCGCACAGATACGCAGTATTTT
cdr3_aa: CASSLHDRRTDTQYF

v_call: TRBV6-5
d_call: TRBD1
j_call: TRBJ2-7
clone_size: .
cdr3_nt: TGTGCCAGCAGAGGACAGGGGGAGAGCGAGCAGTACTTC
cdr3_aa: CASRGQGESEQYF

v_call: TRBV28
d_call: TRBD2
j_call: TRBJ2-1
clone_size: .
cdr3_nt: TGTGCCAGCACTCCGACTAGCGGGGGTCCCGTATCCTACAATGAGCAGTTCTTC
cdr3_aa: CASTPTSGGPVSYNEQFF

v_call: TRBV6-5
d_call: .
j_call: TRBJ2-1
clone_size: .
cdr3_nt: TGTGCCAGCGCGGGGAATGAGCAGTTCTTC
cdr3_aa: CASAGNEQFF

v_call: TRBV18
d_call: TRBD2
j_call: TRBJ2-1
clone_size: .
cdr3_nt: TGTGCCAGCTCACAGAGGACTAGCGGAAGCTACAATGAGCAGTTCTTC
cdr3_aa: CASSQRTSGSYNEQFF